Described below is a single T cell receptor beta chain sequence and its context. There is no known antigen for this receptor. No much larger clone exists at a distance of one base, and base qualities are not known. In the study, sorted CD4+ and CD8+ blood T cells from patients with severe aplastic anemia and from healthy subjects underwent deep sequencing of TCR repertoires. Ficoll-Paque density gradient centrifugation was used to isolate peripheral blood mononuclear cells. Before DNA was extracted, CD4+ and CD8+ T cells were sorted using either FACS or magnetic beads. Genomic DNA was used as template for profiling of TCR beta VDJ combinations and CDR3 sequences. TCR repertoire sequencing was run on an Illumina HiSeq 2000. Per the authors' processing: Repertoires were assessed using TRBV/TRBJ rearrangement plots, CDR3 size and DJ length profiles, and Simpson's diversity index. The most abundant DNA sequence in the deep sequencing data was taken as the immunodominant clone. CDR3 amino acid sequences were screened for sharing across subjects and were compared with published repertoires and the VDJdb database. TCRdb applied fastp at Q25 and MiXCR to the public reads, then kept only in-frame beta chains. Rows with a matching CDR3 protein are joined into one entry that keeps the most common DNA and genes. These V and J calls are TCRdb output, not the study's own analysis. This sample gives 250,000 to 350,000 distinct CDR3 sequences in total; roughly three fifths of them show up just once. The leading ten clones occupy 7.5% to 9% of the sample.

This record comes from a study of CD8+CD57+ T cells in acquired aplastic anemia (dated by TCRdb to the late 2010s). For the study in its entirety: Extracted DNA from sorted CD4+ and CD8+ cells averaged 3.2 ug, ranging from about 0.19 to 30 ug.

Via the germline V gene (reference sequence), CDR1 is SGHNT and CDR2 YYREEE. The CDR3 runs 16 residues from the cysteine to the phenylalanine. The retained sequence is limited to the CDR3, 48 bases, with the frame set at the first base. Relative to germline, V is missing 4 bases and J is missing 7 bases, with 10 bases of the junction outside any gene match. What the authors observed across the whole study: No significant difference in CD8+ Simpson's diversity was found between patients and healthy controls (P=0.060). Twenty-nine CD8+ CDR3 sequences were found in both patients and controls but appeared to be highly expressed in patients and within the immunodominant clones of the patients.

The sample taken for sequencing was sorted CD4+, CD8+, or CD8+CD57+ T cells (not recorded which) from PBMCs. This sequence originates from a human donor with severe aplastic anemia or a healthy control (not recorded which). The sequence joins TRBV5-4 to TRBJ2-1; 11 junctional bases match TRBD2. The CDR3 sequence is CASSTPTSGRGNEQFF. The DNA reads TGTGCCAGCAGCACTCCAACTAGCGGGAGAGGGAATGAGCAGTTCTTC.